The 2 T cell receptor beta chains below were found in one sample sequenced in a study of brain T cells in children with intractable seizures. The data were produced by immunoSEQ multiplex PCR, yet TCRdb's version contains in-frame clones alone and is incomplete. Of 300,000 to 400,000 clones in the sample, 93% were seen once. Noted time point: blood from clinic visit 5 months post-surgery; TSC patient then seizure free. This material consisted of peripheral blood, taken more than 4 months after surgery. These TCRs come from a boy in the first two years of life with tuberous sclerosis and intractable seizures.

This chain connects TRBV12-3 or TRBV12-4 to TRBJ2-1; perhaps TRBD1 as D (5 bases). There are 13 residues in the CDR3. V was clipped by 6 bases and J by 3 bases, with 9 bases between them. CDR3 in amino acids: CASRLDSYNEQFF. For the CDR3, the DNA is TGTGCCAGCAGGCTAGACAGCTACAATGAGCAGTTCTTC.

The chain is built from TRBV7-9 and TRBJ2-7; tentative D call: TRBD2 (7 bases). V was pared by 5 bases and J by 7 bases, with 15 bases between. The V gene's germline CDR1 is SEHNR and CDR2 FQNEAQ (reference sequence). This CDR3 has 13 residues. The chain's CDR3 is CASSPAGGREQYF. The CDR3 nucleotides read TGTGCCAGCAGCCCGGCCGGGGGGCGGGAGCAGTACTTC.